This T cell receptor beta chain was captured by sequencing in a study of CD8 T cells in ankylosing spondylitis. Overall study results and limits: As reported, disease-linked clones showed significant enrichment in matched ankylosing spondylitis synovial fluid. Among TCR beta sequences, a motif of under ten highly homologous variants appeared characteristic of ankylosing spondylitis blood. Some of the motif variants had earlier been found in reactive arthritis patients' fluid and blood.

Germline V gene data show CDR1 as DFQATT and CDR2 as SNEGSKA (reference sequence). This CDR3 comprises 13 residues. With V trimmed by 5 bases and J by 4 bases, 5 bases remained unmatched. The TCR beta libraries were generated through quantitative 5'-RACE incorporating molecular barcodes. TCRdb ran MiXCR on the 5' RACE reads and lists one entry per CDR3 protein. The sample carries more than 600,000 distinct CDR3 sequences, around 20% recorded once. Remarks on this clonotype: Its antigen is not identified.

The V call is TRBV20-1, the J call TRBJ2-5; 9 nucleotides align to TRBD2. The sample was blood, either unsorted or a sorted T cell fraction (not recorded which). This sequence originates from a male donor with ankylosing spondylitis. The CDR3 DNA is TGCAGTGCTCCCAGCGGGGGGAGAGAGACCCAGTACTTC. Translated: CSAPSGGRETQYF.